This T cell receptor (beta chain) is from a study of metastatic and nonmetastatic thyroid tumors. Study-wide background: Both malignant and benign thyroid patients supplied peripheral blood and tumor or nodule tissue samples, across which the repertoires of these patients were then compared. Study-level results: TCR beta diversity was reportedly significantly higher in malignant thyroid tumors than benign nodules, in blood and tumor.

Thyroid surgery was preceded by no treatment in any patient. A note on this clone: Its antigen remains unidentified.

TCRdb re-called the PCR reads with MiXCR. The sample includes fewer than 35,000 clones, over 20% of them seen just once. The sequenced material came from tumor tissue. This receptor was taken from a male donor with papillary thyroid cancer or a benign thyroid nodule (not recorded which). Some clones in this sample may be carry-over from other donors' samples.

CDR3 loop: CASSRNPVPGGDEQYF. DNA for the CDR3: TGTGCCAGCAGTCGAAACCCCGTCCCAGGGGGCGACGAGCAGTACTTC. The chain is built from TRBV5-5 and TRBJ2-7; 8 nucleotides match TRBD1. The CDR3 contains 16 residues. Trimming took 5 bases from V and 5 from J; bases not matched to a gene: 15. In germline, CDR1 is SGHKS, CDR2 YYEKEE (reference sequence). The variable domain in full, completed from reference TRBV5-5 and TRBJ2-7, reads DAGVTQSPTHLIKTRGQQVTLRCSPISGHKSVSWYQQVLGQGPQFIFQYYEKEERGRGNFPDRFSARQFPNYSSELNVNALLLGDSALYLCASSRNPVPGGDEQYFGPGTRLTVT.